Listed here are 30 T cell receptor beta chains from one sample, sequenced in a study of neoadjuvant anti-PD-1 for oral cavity cancer. The table came from immunoSEQ multiplex PCR; TCRdb's copy has only in-frame clones and leaves some out. The table includes roughly 13,000 clones, less than 85% detected once. Noted time point: after neoadjuvant nivolumab, at surgical resection. Sequenced here: PBMCs, sampled after nivolumab (anti-PD-1) treatment. All receptors come from a person aged 35-79 years with oral cavity squamous cell carcinoma.

The chain is built from TRBV5-1 and TRBJ2-3, with no clear D. CDR1 and CDR2 from the germline V gene are SGHRS and YFSETQ. The CDR3 runs 15 residues. The V and J ends lost 0 bases and 6 bases respectively, with 14 bases between them. The DNA for the CDR3 is TGCGCCAGCAGCTTGGAGGGCTCCCTAGGTGATACGCAGTATTTT. This sequence encodes CASSLEGSLGDTQYF.

This chain uses TRBV2 with TRBJ2-1, with 13 bases lining up with TRBD2. Germline assignment: CDR1 SNHLY and CDR2 FYNNEI. V lost 6 bases and J lost 4; bases outside the gene matches: 3. The CDR3 extends over 15 amino acids. The chain's CDR3 is CASRGLAGNYNEQFF. The CDR3 DNA reads as TGTGCCAGCAGGGGACTAGCGGGGAATTACAATGAGCAGTTCTTC.

The gene calls are TRBV28 and TRBJ1-5; D is undetermined. Germline CDR1 reads MDHEN; CDR2 reads SYDVKM. V shed 6 bases and J shed 6 bases, with 9 bases lying between them. The CDR3 contains 12 residues. The CDR3 reads CASRGAGQPQHF. CDR3 nucleotides: TGTGCCAGCAGGGGAGCCGGTCAGCCCCAGCATTTT.

V is TRBV30 and J is TRBJ2-5; no clear D gene. Germline V lookup: CDR1 GTSNPN, CDR2 SVGIG (reference sequence). The CDR3 has 11 amino acids. The V end lost 0 bases, the J end lost 5 bases, and 4 bases lay between the germline ends. CDR3 loop: CAWSVLETQYF. The CDR3 DNA is TGTGCCTGGAGTGTACTGGAGACCCAGTACTTC.

The J gene is TRBJ1-1, the V gene TRBV11-2, with unresolved D. The ends were cut back, 4 bases at V and 11 bases at J, with 5 bases in the middle. This CDR3 is built from 9 residues. Germline assignment: CDR1 SGHAT and CDR2 FQNNGV. The CDR3 DNA follows: TGTGCCAGCAGCTCGTACGCTTTCTTT. Its translation is CASSSYAFF.

The V gene is TRBV5-1, the J gene TRBJ1-1; 8 bases line up with TRBD1. Unmatched junction bases numbered 7, after V lost 4 bases and J lost 5 bases. Germline CDR1 is SGHRS and CDR2 is YFSETQ. The CDR3 sequence is 14 residues long. The CDR3 bases are TGCGCCAGCAGCGCGCAGGGGGCTTCGACTGAAGCTTTCTTT. Its protein product is CASSAQGASTEAFF.

The rearrangement links TRBV19 to TRBJ2-1; 8 positions match TRBD2. V lost 7 bases, J lost 7 bases, and 15 bases stayed unmatched. In germline, CDR1 is LNHDA, CDR2 SQIVND (reference sequence). The CDR3 sequence is 16 residues long. The chain's CDR3 is CASKSDGRVPGNEQFF. CDR3 nucleotide sequence: TGTGCCAGTAAGTCCGACGGGAGGGTTCCGGGGAATGAGCAGTTCTTC.

The chain couples TRBV11-2 to TRBJ2-3, with a possible D match to TRBD2 (6 bases). This CDR3 contains 13 residues. V shed 7 bases and J shed 4 bases, with 12 bases lying between them. Germline loops: CDR1 SGHAT, CDR2 FQNNGV. The CDR3 here is CASTRAGSDTQYF. CDR3 bases: TGTGCCAGCACCCGGGCGGGATCAGATACGCAGTATTTT. Using reference TRBV11-2 and TRBJ2-3 for the parts outside the CDR3, the full variable domain is EAGVAQSPRYKIIEKRQSVAFWCNPISGHATLYWYQQILGQGPKLLIQFQNNGVVDDSQLPKDRFSAERLKGVDSTLKIQPAKLEDSAVYLCASTRAGSDTQYFGPGTRLTVL.

The table lists this clone with a few counts. V usage is TRBV13 and J usage is TRBJ2-7, with D maybe TRBD2 (6 bases). The ends were cut back, 0 bases at V and 2 bases at J, with 17 bases in the middle. The CDR3 length is 17 residues. CDR1 and CDR2 (germline): PRHDT, FYEKMQ (reference sequence). For the CDR3, the DNA is TGTGCCAGCAGCTTAGGCCTCGGGTCAGCGGGTACCTACGAGCAGTACTTC. It specifies CASSLGLGSAGTYEQYF.

This clone appeared a single time. V and J are TRBV7-8 and TRBJ1-5; a possible D gene is TRBD1 (5 bases). Trimming shortened V by 5 bases and J by 6 bases, and 8 bases separated the two germline ends. The CDR3 contains 12 residues. CDR1 is SGHVS and CDR2 is FQNEAQ in the germline V gene. CDR3 loop: CASSQGRQPQHF. The CDR3 DNA sequence: TGTGCCAGCAGCCAGGGACGTCAGCCCCAGCATTTT.

V gene TRBV2 combines with J gene TRBJ1-2; D is unresolved. The germline V gene encodes CDR1 SNHLY and CDR2 FYNNEI. The CDR3 sequence is 17 residues long. V lost 3 bases to trimming and J lost 6 bases, with 23 bases between them. The CDR3 coding sequence is TGTGCCAGCAGTGATCCTTTGTTGAGGATTACCGAAGATGGCTACACCTTC. It encodes CASSDPLLRITEDGYTF.

DNA for the CDR3: TGTGCCAGCAGTTCCATTTTCATGGGTAACTATGGCTACACCTTC. This gives the protein CASSSIFMGNYGYTF. The chain couples TRBV6-5 to TRBJ1-2, with D unclear. Germline CDR1 and CDR2: MNHEY and SVGAGI. The V end was cut by 4 bases, the J end by 1 base, with 13 bases between. The CDR3 is 15 residues long.

V and J are TRBV29-1 and TRBJ2-1, with D possibly TRBD2 on 7 matching bases. The CDR3 sequence is 13 residues long. Germline CDR1 and CDR2: SQVTM and ANQGSEA. V shed 6 bases and J shed 5 bases, with 14 bases lying between them. CDR3: CSVGGGGNNEQFF. In DNA form, the CDR3 reads TGCAGCGTCGGCGGCGGGGGCAACAATGAGCAGTTCTTC.

The V call is TRBV7-9, the J call TRBJ1-5, with unresolved D. CDR3 length equals 13 residues. Trimming took off 5 bases at V and 6 bases at J, with 11 bases between the two ends. The germline V gene has CDR1 SEHNR and CDR2 FQNEAQ (reference sequence). The CDR3 DNA sequence: TGTGCCAGCAGCCAAACGGGCGTTCAGCCCCAGCATTTT. Translation: CASSQTGVQPQHF.

The gene calls are TRBV28 and TRBJ1-2; D unresolved. The germline V and J ends were trimmed by 7 bases and 3 bases, with 9 bases remaining between them. The CDR3 covers 12 residues. The germline V gene encodes CDR1 MDHEN and CDR2 SYDVKM. In nucleotides, the CDR3 is TGTGCCAGCATGCGGCAGGACTATGGCTACACCTTC. Its protein is CASMRQDYGYTF.

The chain carries TRBV4-1 and TRBJ1-5; TRBD1 might be the D (6 bases). CDR1 is MGHRA, CDR2 YSYEKL, per germline. This CDR3 is 20 amino acids long. The V and J ends lost 0 bases and 0 bases respectively, with 21 bases between them. The DNA for the CDR3 is TGCGCCAGCAGCCAAGATCTCGGGTTGGCAGGGGCTTATAGCAATCAGCCCCAGCATTTT. Encoded protein: CASSQDLGLAGAYSNQPQHF.

The chain joins TRBV19 to TRBJ2-7; D may be TRBD2 (6 bases). Per germline, CDR1 LNHDA and CDR2 SQIVND (reference sequence). The CDR3 totals 14 residues. Deletions cut 6 bases from V and 2 bases from J, with 14 bases between. The CDR3 protein is CASSNSGSTYEQYF. CDR3 coding DNA: TGTGCCAGTAGCAATAGCGGAAGTACCTACGAGCAGTACTTC.

This clone was found once. This rearrangement joins TRBV7-9 to TRBJ2-7; D perhaps matches TRBD2 (6 bases). The V and J ends lost 2 bases and 4 bases respectively, with 18 bases between them. Germline CDR1 reads SEHNR; CDR2 reads FQNEAQ (reference sequence). CDR3 length: 16 residues. CDR3 sequence (DNA): TGTGCCAGCAGCTTACGGGGGACCCCCCTATGGTACGAGCAGTACTTC. This encodes CASSLRGTPLWYEQYF. The entire variable domain, with the rest obtained from reference TRBV7-9 and TRBJ2-7, is as follows: DTGVSQNPRHKITKRGQNVTFRCDPISEHNRLYWYRQTLGQGPEFLTYFQNEAQLEKSRLLSDRFSAERPKGSFSTLEIQRTEQGDSAMYLCASSLRGTPLWYEQYFGPGTRLTVT.

This clone has just a few counts. This sequence joins TRBV7-3 and TRBJ1-5; D call uncertain. CDR3 size: 13 residues. V lost 5 bases, J lost 6 bases, and 11 bases lay in between. From germline, CDR1 is SGHTA and CDR2 FQGTGA. The CDR3 reads CASSPGHGQPQHF. The CDR3 DNA sequence: TGTGCCAGCAGCCCCGGGCACGGTCAGCCCCAGCATTTT.

The CDR3 is CASNREGGKNIQYF. In nucleotides, the CDR3 is TGTGCCAGCAATCGCGAGGGGGGCAAAAACATTCAGTACTTC. V and J are TRBV6-1 and TRBJ2-4; D could derive from TRBD1 or TRBD2 (6 bases each). CDR1 and CDR2 from the germline V gene are MNHNS and SASEGT. The V end was cut by 7 bases, the J end by 3 bases, with 13 bases between. The CDR3 loop spans 14 amino acids.

The chain couples TRBV6-6 to TRBJ2-7; D unresolved. The V end lost 6 bases, the J end lost 4 bases, and 13 bases lay between the germline ends. Looked up from germline, CDR1 is MNHNY and CDR2 is SVGAGI (reference sequence). The CDR3 spans 13 residues. The CDR3: CASSFVRPYEQYF. The DNA for the CDR3 is TGTGCCAGCAGCTTCGTGCGTCCTTACGAGCAGTACTTC.

This clone was detected only a few times. This rearrangement joins TRBV5-4 to TRBJ2-2; D remains ambiguous. Germline loops: CDR1 SGHNT, CDR2 YYREEE (reference sequence). V was pared by 4 bases and J by 0 bases, with 7 bases between. The CDR3 totals 14 residues. This CDR3 reads CASSEATNTGELFF. CDR3 in DNA: TGTGCCAGCAGCGAGGCGACGAACACCGGGGAGCTGTTTTTT.

This chain joins TRBV19 and TRBJ2-7; 7 positions agree with TRBD1. V lost 5 bases to trimming and J lost 2 bases; unmatched junction nucleotides: 9. The CDR3 totals 15 residues. Germline values: CDR1 LNHDA, CDR2 SQIVND (reference sequence). The CDR3 protein is CASSLSTGITYEQYF. CDR3 nucleotide sequence: TGTGCCAGTAGTCTATCGACAGGGATCACCTACGAGCAGTACTTC.

The CDR3 DNA is TGTGCCAGCAGCGTCACCGGGGGGGCGGCCAATGAGCAGTTCTTC. This encodes CASSVTGGAANEQFF. This chain joins TRBV7-9 and TRBJ2-1; TRBD2 matches at 8 bases. The germline gives CDR1 SEHNR, CDR2 FQNEAQ (reference sequence). Germline trimming cut 5 bases from V and 6 bases from J; bases unmatched to any gene: 9. This CDR3 is 15 amino acids long.

The table lists this clone with a count of one. This chain joins TRBV27 and TRBJ1-2; D possibly corresponds to TRBD1 (5 bases). This CDR3 spans 18 amino acids. The V end lost 6 bases, the J end lost 3 bases, and 26 bases lay between the germline ends. The germline V gene encodes CDR1 MNHEY and CDR2 SMNVEV (reference sequence). The CDR3 sequence is CASSPRWGGTTLDYGYTF. CDR3 nucleotides: TGTGCCAGCAGCCCACGTTGGGGGGGGACTACGCTGGACTATGGCTACACCTTC.

The genes are TRBV12-5 and TRBJ1-5; D uncertain. V was shortened by 4 bases and J by 6 bases, with 10 bases between the two germline ends. Germline V CDR1 and CDR2: LGHNT, FRNRAP. This CDR3 is built from 13 residues. CDR3 amino acids: CASGWQESQPQHF. In DNA form, the CDR3 reads TGTGCTAGTGGTTGGCAGGAATCTCAGCCCCAGCATTTT.

This clone was recorded once. In DNA form, the CDR3 reads TGTGCCAGCAGCGTATCCAGTGGTAATTCACCCCTCCACTTT. Residues: CASSVSSGNSPLHF. The chain links TRBV9 to TRBJ1-6; D is unresolved. The V end was cut by 1 base, the J end by 6 bases, with 8 bases between. The CDR3 runs 14 residues. Germline values: CDR1 SGDLS, CDR2 YYNGEE.

The gene calls are TRBV2 and TRBJ2-5; D gene unclear. CDR1 and CDR2 from the germline V gene are SNHLY and FYNNEI. V lost 7 bases and J lost 6, with 9 bases in between. CDR3 length: 11 amino acids. In nucleotides, the CDR3 is TGTGCCAGCACAGGTGAAAAGACCCAGTACTTC. It specifies CASTGEKTQYF.

This clone was observed a few times. The genes are TRBV28 and TRBJ1-2; possible D gene TRBD1, 5 bases. V was shortened by 2 bases and J by 0 bases, with 13 bases between the two germline ends. This CDR3 contains 16 residues. Germline CDR1 is MDHEN and CDR2 is SYDVKM. CDR3 sequence reads: CASSLGLQGANYGYTF. The CDR3 DNA is TGTGCCAGCAGTTTAGGCCTCCAGGGAGCTAACTATGGCTACACCTTC.

The chain combines TRBV19 with TRBJ2-7; no firm D call. Deletions cut 11 bases from V and 5 bases from J, with 13 bases between. Germline CDR1 LNHDA, CDR2 SQIVND (reference sequence). The CDR3 consists of 11 residues. CDR3 sequence (DNA): TGTGCCGGCCATAGTTGCGACGAGCAGTACTTC. It codes for CAGHSCDEQYF.